This entry lists 13 T cell receptor beta chains sequenced from one sample in a study of T cell responses to AZD1222 COVID-19 vaccine (dated by TCRdb to 2020 to 2022). Reading the label with the study, this specimen's time point is: about 28 days (+/-7) after the second vaccine dose. The library came from the immunoSEQ multiplex PCR assay. Not all clones reach the TCRdb copy of this immuneACCESS table, which keeps in-frame sequences only. Checked studies attribute under half of the gap to unresolved V genes and leave the rest unexplained. In all, the sample holds about 81,000 clones, and about 86% of those were seen once. Around 5.4% of the sample rests with the top ten. The input for sequencing was peripheral blood, taken 28 days after the second AZD1222 dose. Receptors were obtained from an adult who received the AZD1222 COVID-19 vaccine.

This clone has a handful of counts. The chain has TRBV29-1 and TRBJ2-1, with D uncertain. Germline lookup yields CDR1 SQVTM and CDR2 ANQGSEA. The CDR3 contains 14 residues. V lost 7 bases and J 0 bases, leaving 13 bases between the germline ends. This chain's CDR3 is CSADVSSSYNEQFF. DNA of the CDR3: TGCAGCGCCGACGTCAGTAGCTCCTACAATGAGCAGTTCTTC.

This rearrangement joins TRBV7-9 to TRBJ2-2; D is ambiguous. V gave up 1 base and J gave up 1 base, with 7 bases separating them. CDR3 length: 15 amino acids. CDR1 and CDR2 from the germline V gene are SEHNR and FQNEAQ (reference sequence). CDR3 sequence (DNA): TGTGCCAGCAGCTTAGATACAGAGAACACCGGGGAGCTGTTTTTT. Translating gives CASSLDTENTGELFF.

This chain joins TRBV7-9 and TRBJ2-2; TRBD2 matches 13 bases. The germline gives CDR1 SEHNR, CDR2 FQNEAQ (reference sequence). This CDR3 region has 19 residues. The trim removed 2 bases at V and 0 bases at J, leaving 6 bases unmatched. In DNA, the CDR3 is TGTGCCAGCAGCTTATTACTAGCGGGAGGGCACTCGAACACCGGGGAGCTGTTTTTT. This sequence encodes CASSLLLAGGHSNTGELFF. The variable domain in full, completed from reference TRBV7-9 and TRBJ2-2, reads DTGVSQNPRHKITKRGQNVTFRCDPISEHNRLYWYRQTLGQGPEFLTYFQNEAQLEKSRLLSDRFSAERPKGSFSTLEIQRTEQGDSAMYLCASSLLLAGGHSNTGELFFGEGSRLTVL.

The chain is built from TRBV10-2 and TRBJ1-5; no firm D call. This CDR3 is built from 15 residues. Germline CDR1 and CDR2: WSHSY and SAAADI. Trimming removed 2 bases from V and 0 bases from J, with 8 bases in between. Here the CDR3 reads CASSEGAYSNQPQHF. The CDR3 DNA sequence: TGCGCCAGCAGTGAGGGAGCGTATAGCAATCAGCCCCAGCATTTT.

The chain couples TRBV3-1 (or the pseudogene TRBV3-2) to TRBJ2-3; 7 bases agree with TRBD2. J was trimmed by 6 bases and V by 4 bases; bases with no gene match: 7. Per germline, CDR1 LGHDT and CDR2 YNNKEL (reference sequence). This CDR3 has 14 amino acids. CDR3 nucleotide sequence: TGTGCCAGCAGCCGAGCGGGATCCGCGGATACGCAGTATTTT. Its protein product is CASSRAGSADTQYF.

The chain combines TRBV9 with TRBJ2-1; D gene ambiguous. CDR3 length: 12 amino acids. From germline, CDR1 is SGDLS and CDR2 YYNGEE. V dropped 2 bases and J dropped 9 bases, with 9 bases sitting between them. The CDR3 nucleotides read TGTGCCAGCAGCGTGGATCGGAGTGAGCAGTTCTTC. Residues: CASSVDRSEQFF.

The chain uses TRBV5-1 and TRBJ2-1; D might be TRBD1 (6 bases). This CDR3 has 16 amino acids. The germline CDR1 and CDR2 sequences are SGHRS and YFSETQ. The V end was cut by 4 bases, the J end by 0 bases, with 14 bases between. The CDR3 reads CASSRKDRNSYNEQFF. DNA of the CDR3: TGCGCCAGCAGCCGTAAGGACAGAAACTCCTACAATGAGCAGTTCTTC.

This clone was detected once. The DNA for the CDR3 is TGTGCCAGCAGCCACCCCACAGGGTCTGGAAACACCATATATTTT. Its translation: CASSHPTGSGNTIYF. The rearrangement links TRBV28 to TRBJ1-3; a possible D gene is TRBD1 (6 bases). The V and J ends lost 6 bases and 1 base respectively, with 13 bases between them. The CDR3 length is 15 residues. Germline CDR1 and CDR2: MDHEN and SYDVKM.

The gene calls are TRBV6-1 and TRBJ2-7; D is perhaps TRBD1 (5 bases). Trimming removed 3 bases from V and 2 bases from J, with 14 bases in between. Germline assignment: CDR1 MNHNS and CDR2 SASEGT. The CDR3 is 15 amino acids. CDR3 protein: CASSENSGIPYEQYF. The CDR3 bases are TGTGCCAGCAGTGAGAATTCAGGGATTCCCTACGAGCAGTACTTC.

This clone was picked up one time. The chain uses TRBV28 and TRBJ1-1, with D uncertain. CDR3 length: 11 residues. V was trimmed by 2 bases and J by 4 bases, leaving 2 bases between them. CDR1 is MDHEN, CDR2 SYDVKM, per germline. The CDR3 loop reads CASSLTTEAFF. In DNA form, the CDR3 reads TGTGCCAGCAGTTTAACCACTGAAGCTTTCTTT.

V and J are TRBV6-1 and TRBJ2-2; D gene ambiguous. Germline loops: CDR1 MNHNS, CDR2 SASEGT. This CDR3 has 15 amino acids. V lost 0 bases, J lost 1 base, and 6 bases lay in between. The CDR3 bases are TGTGCCAGCAGTGAAGCGCCCGGGAACACCGGGGAGCTGTTTTTT. Translated, it gives CASSEAPGNTGELFF.

V and J are TRBV5-8 and TRBJ1-2; 7 bases align to TRBD1. Germline CDR1 is SGHTS and CDR2 is YDEGEE. V lost 5 bases to trimming and J lost 5 bases; unmatched junction nucleotides: 9. CDR3 length equals 14 residues. The CDR3 DNA reads TGTGCCAGCAGATCAGGGGGAGGCGGTTATGGCTACACCTTC. It translates to CASRSGGGGYGYTF.

The chain links TRBV29-1 to TRBJ2-7, with D perhaps assigned TRBD1 or TRBD2 (5 bases each). V was pared by 6 bases and J by 7 bases, with 10 bases between. Germline CDR1 reads SQVTM; CDR2 reads ANQGSEA. The CDR3 is 10 amino acids. CDR3 sequence reads: CSVGEGEQYF. CDR3 coding DNA: TGCAGCGTGGGGGAAGGGGAGCAGTACTTC.